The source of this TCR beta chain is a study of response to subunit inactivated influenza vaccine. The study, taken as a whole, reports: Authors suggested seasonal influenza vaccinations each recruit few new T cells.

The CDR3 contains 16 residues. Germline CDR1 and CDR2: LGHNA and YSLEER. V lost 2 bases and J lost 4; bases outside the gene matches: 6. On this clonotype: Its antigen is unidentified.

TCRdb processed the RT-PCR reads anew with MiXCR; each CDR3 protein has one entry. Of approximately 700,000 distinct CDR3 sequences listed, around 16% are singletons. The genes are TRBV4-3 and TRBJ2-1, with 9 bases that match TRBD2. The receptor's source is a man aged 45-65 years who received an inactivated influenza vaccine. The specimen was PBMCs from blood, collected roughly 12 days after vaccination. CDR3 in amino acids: CASSQLVTSGYNEQFF. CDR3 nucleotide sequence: TGCGCCAGCAGCCAATTAGTGACTAGCGGATACAATGAGCAGTTCTTC.